The 18 T cell receptor beta chains below come from one sample, sequenced in a study of cytomegalovirus exposure and HLA in healthy donors. The protocol was immunoSEQ multiplex PCR, while the TCRdb copy is restricted to in-frame clones and leaves out a portion. The sample includes about 150,000 clones, approximately 90% of them seen just once. Specimen: PBMCs. All receptors come from a woman aged 25 to 39 in good health and CMV-seropositive.

The V gene is TRBV6-6, the J gene TRBJ1-6; D unclear. V was trimmed by 0 bases and J by 8 bases, leaving 11 bases between them. CDR3 size: 15 residues. Looked up from germline, CDR1 is MNHNY and CDR2 is SVGAGI (reference sequence). CDR3 loop: CASSYSWSADSPLHF. CDR3 coding DNA: TGTGCCAGCAGTTACTCGTGGTCAGCGGATTCACCCCTCCACTTT.

The rearrangement links TRBV5-1 to TRBJ1-1, with D possibly TRBD1 on 5 matching bases. The CDR3 sequence is 14 residues long. The V end lost 2 bases, the J end lost 3 bases, and 11 bases lay between the germline ends. Germline loops: CDR1 SGHRS, CDR2 YFSETQ. CDR3 DNA sequence: TGCGCCAGCAGCTTTGACGGCAGGGACACTGAAGCTTTCTTT. It translates to CASSFDGRDTEAFF.

The chain joins TRBV15 to TRBJ2-1; 7 bases line up with TRBD2. V shed 3 bases, J shed 0 bases, and the junction held 20 bases outside the gene matches. Germline CDR1 LNHNV, CDR2 YYDKDF (reference sequence). The CDR3 loop spans 21 amino acids. The CDR3 protein is CATSSPLTPWASGSSYNEQFF. The CDR3, as DNA: TGTGCCACCAGCAGCCCCCTGACCCCTTGGGCTAGCGGATCCTCCTACAATGAGCAGTTCTTC.

CDR3 sequence reads: CASSSQGANTGELFF. Written as DNA, the CDR3 is TGTGCCAGCAGCTCTCAGGGGGCGAACACCGGGGAGCTGTTTTTT. The V gene is TRBV7-9, the J gene TRBJ2-2, with TRBD1 matching 7 bases. The germline V gene encodes CDR1 SEHNR and CDR2 FQNEAQ (reference sequence). This CDR3 is built from 15 residues. The trim removed 4 bases at V and 0 bases at J, leaving 2 bases unmatched.

The chain employs TRBV6-1 and TRBJ1-2; D remains ambiguous. Trimming stripped 4 bases from V and 1 base from J, with 13 bases between. Per the germline V gene, CDR1 is MNHNS and CDR2 is SASEGT. The CDR3 is 15 residues long. As DNA, the CDR3 is TGTGCCAGCAGTGGATACCACATTCTTAACTATGGCTACACCTTC. Protein: CASSGYHILNYGYTF.

This clone was recorded once. The chain carries TRBV29-1 and TRBJ2-1, with 10 bases aligning to TRBD2. The CDR3 runs to 14 residues. Germline assignment: CDR1 SQVTM and CDR2 ANQGSEA. V was clipped by 4 bases and J by 5 bases; unmatched bases: 5. CDR3 protein: CSVGAGGPHNEQFF. The DNA of the CDR3 is TGCAGCGTTGGAGCGGGAGGGCCCCACAATGAGCAGTTCTTC.

The rearrangement uses TRBV7-8 and TRBJ2-7; D is possibly TRBD1 (6 bases). The V gene's germline CDR1 is SGHVS and CDR2 FQNEAQ. Trimming took off 4 bases at V and 3 bases at J, with 16 bases between the two ends. The length of the CDR3 is 15 residues. CDR3 in DNA: TGTGCCAGCAGCTCAGGGCAGGGGCCCTACTACGAGCAGTACTTC. Protein sequence: CASSSGQGPYYEQYF.

A few counts support this clone. This chain joins TRBV10-3 and TRBJ2-3; TRBD1 might be the D (5 bases). Germline CDR1 reads ENHRY; CDR2 reads SYGVKD. This CDR3 contains 18 residues. V lost 0 bases to trimming and J lost 1 base, with 17 bases between them. The DNA of the CDR3 is TGTGCCATCAGTGAGTCGACGTTAAGGGGTCGTGGCACAGATACGCAGTATTTT. Translating gives CAISESTLRGRGTDTQYF.

This clone showed up just once. The chain carries TRBV2 and TRBJ2-7; 14 nucleotides align to TRBD2. Trimming at V came to 5 bases and at J to 6 bases, leaving 3 bases not matched to a gene. Germline lookup yields CDR1 SNHLY and CDR2 FYNNEI. The CDR3 has 14 amino acids. The CDR3 region has the DNA TGTGCCAGCAGTTGGACTAGCGGGAGGCGCGAGCAGTACTTC. Translation: CASSWTSGRREQYF.

The genes are TRBV13 and TRBJ2-3, with TRBD1 identical over 10 bases. J was trimmed by 4 bases and V by 5 bases; bases with no gene match: 9. Germline loops: CDR1 PRHDT, CDR2 FYEKMQ (reference sequence). The CDR3 extends over 16 amino acids. CDR3 residues: CASSAPSTGGPDTQYF. CDR3 nucleotide sequence: TGTGCCAGCAGCGCCCCCTCGACAGGGGGCCCAGATACGCAGTATTTT.

This chain uses TRBV28 with TRBJ2-1; tentative D call: TRBD1 (6 bases). This CDR3 comprises 13 residues. Germline V gene lookup returns CDR1 MDHEN and CDR2 SYDVKM. V lost 6 bases, J lost 4 bases, and 10 bases lay in between. CDR3 protein: CASSRGVYNEQFF. The CDR3 DNA sequence: TGTGCCAGCAGCAGGGGAGTATACAATGAGCAGTTCTTC.

This chain joins TRBV27 and TRBJ1-1, with 9 bases fitting TRBD1. Unmatched junction bases numbered 8, after V lost 6 bases and J lost 3 bases. Per germline, CDR1 MNHEY and CDR2 SMNVEV (reference sequence). This CDR3 has 15 residues. CDR3 in amino acids: CASRLSGTGHTEAFF. The CDR3 coding sequence is TGTGCCAGCAGACTTTCCGGGACAGGGCACACTGAAGCTTTCTTT.

The chain joins TRBV6-5 to TRBJ2-1; 7 nucleotides agree with TRBD2. This CDR3 region has 13 residues. Per germline, CDR1 MNHEY and CDR2 SVGAGI. J gave up 8 bases and V 0 bases, and 1 base lay outside the gene matches. In nucleotides, the CDR3 is TGTGCCAGCAGTTACTCCGGGGGGTATGAGCAGTTCTTC. Protein: CASSYSGGYEQFF.

This sequence joins TRBV7-9 and TRBJ2-1; 12 positions agree with TRBD2. J was trimmed by 2 bases and V by 3 bases; bases with no gene match: 2. CDR3 length equals 16 residues. Germline V lookup: CDR1 SEHNR, CDR2 FQNEAQ (reference sequence). The CDR3 is CASSFRLAGAYNEQFF. CDR3 in DNA: TGTGCCAGCAGCTTTCGACTAGCGGGAGCCTACAATGAGCAGTTCTTC.

The J gene is TRBJ1-2, the V gene TRBV7-8; D is perhaps TRBD1 (5 bases). CDR1 is SGHVS and CDR2 is FQNEAQ in the germline V gene. CDR3 length equals 14 residues. V lost 4 bases, J lost 4 bases, and 13 bases lay in between. The CDR3 DNA reads as TGTGCCAGCAGCTCTTGGGGGGGTAGCTATGGCTACACCTTC. Its protein is CASSSWGGSYGYTF.

The rearrangement uses TRBV5-1 and TRBJ2-2; 7 bases map to TRBD2. Germline-derived CDR1 and CDR2 are SGHRS and YFSETQ. The CDR3 is 17 residues long. V shed 0 bases, J shed 5 bases, and the junction held 10 bases outside the gene matches. The CDR3 spells CASSLVSMTGGTGELFF. CDR3 nucleotide sequence: TGCGCCAGCAGCTTGGTCTCGATGACGGGAGGAACCGGGGAGCTGTTTTTT.

The genes are TRBV6-1 and TRBJ1-2, with D hard to call. The germline CDR1 and CDR2 sequences are MNHNS and SASEGT. The V gene lost 1 base and the J gene lost 8 bases, with 11 bases spanning the gap. CDR3 size: 13 residues. The CDR3 loop reads CASSEGPGGGYTF. CDR3 bases: TGTGCCAGCAGTGAAGGGCCAGGAGGCGGCTACACCTTC.

Here the CDR3 DNA reads TGTGCCAGCAGCCAGAGACAGGGCTGGGGGGAAGCTTTCTTT. Translating it yields CASSQRQGWGEAFF. The gene calls are TRBV28 and TRBJ1-1; 7 bases match TRBD1. The germline V gene encodes CDR1 MDHEN and CDR2 SYDVKM. This CDR3 spans 14 amino acids. Unmatched junction bases numbered 12, after V lost 6 bases and J lost 8 bases.